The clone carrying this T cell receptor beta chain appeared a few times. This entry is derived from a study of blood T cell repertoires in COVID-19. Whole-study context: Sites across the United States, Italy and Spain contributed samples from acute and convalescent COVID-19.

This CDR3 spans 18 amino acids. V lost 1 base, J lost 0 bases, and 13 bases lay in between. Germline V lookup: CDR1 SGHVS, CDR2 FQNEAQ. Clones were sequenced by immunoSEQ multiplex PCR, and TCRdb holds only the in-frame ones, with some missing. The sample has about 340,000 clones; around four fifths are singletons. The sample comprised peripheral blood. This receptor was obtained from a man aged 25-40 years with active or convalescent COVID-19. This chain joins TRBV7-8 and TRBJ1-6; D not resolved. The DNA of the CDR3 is TGTGCCAGCAGCTTAGTACAGAGCAAAAGCTCCTATAATTCACCCCTCCACTTT. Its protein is CASSLVQSKSSYNSPLHF.